The TCR beta chain described here comes from a study of blood T cell repertoires in COVID-19. The V gene lost 10 bases and the J gene lost 6 bases, with 15 bases spanning the gap. The germline gives CDR1 LNHDA, CDR2 SQIVND (reference sequence). This CDR3 contains 12 residues. This clone occurred many times. Repertoires were generated with immunoSEQ multiplex PCR, while TCRdb's copy carries only in-frame clones and drops some. The sample lists about 260,000 clones, 85% to 90% occurring once. The material sequenced was PBMCs or T cells enriched from blood (not recorded which). This sequence originates from a woman between 18 and 29 years old who had recovered from COVID-19. This chain joins TRBV19 and TRBJ1-1; D possibly corresponds to TRBD1 (5 bases). The CDR3: CATSGRRAEAFF. The CDR3 DNA is TGTGCCACATCAGGGAGGAGGGCTGAAGCTTTCTTT.